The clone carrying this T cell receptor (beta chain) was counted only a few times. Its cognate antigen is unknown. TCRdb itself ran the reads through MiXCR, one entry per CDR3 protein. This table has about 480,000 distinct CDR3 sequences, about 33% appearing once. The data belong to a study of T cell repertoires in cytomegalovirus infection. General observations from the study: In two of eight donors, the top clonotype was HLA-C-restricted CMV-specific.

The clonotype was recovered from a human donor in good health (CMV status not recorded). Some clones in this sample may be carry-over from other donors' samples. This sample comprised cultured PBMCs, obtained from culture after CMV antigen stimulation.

CDR3 in amino acids: CASSLAGGETSYNEQFF. DNA of the CDR3: TGTGCCAGCAGCTTAGCGGGGGGTGAGACATCCTACAATGAGCAGTTCTTC. V gene TRBV7-6 combines with J gene TRBJ2-1; tentatively, D is TRBD2 (6 bases). Trimming stripped 0 bases from V and 1 base from J, with 13 bases between. Germline CDR1 SGHVS, CDR2 FNYEAQ. The CDR3 is made up of 17 amino acids. Full variable domain (remainder filled in from reference TRBV7-6 and TRBJ2-1): GAGVSQSPRYKVTKRGQDVALRCDPISGHVSLYWYRQALGQGPEFLTYFNYEAQQDKSGLPNDRFSAERPEGSISTLTIQRTEQRDSAMYRCASSLAGGETSYNEQFFGPGTRLTVL.